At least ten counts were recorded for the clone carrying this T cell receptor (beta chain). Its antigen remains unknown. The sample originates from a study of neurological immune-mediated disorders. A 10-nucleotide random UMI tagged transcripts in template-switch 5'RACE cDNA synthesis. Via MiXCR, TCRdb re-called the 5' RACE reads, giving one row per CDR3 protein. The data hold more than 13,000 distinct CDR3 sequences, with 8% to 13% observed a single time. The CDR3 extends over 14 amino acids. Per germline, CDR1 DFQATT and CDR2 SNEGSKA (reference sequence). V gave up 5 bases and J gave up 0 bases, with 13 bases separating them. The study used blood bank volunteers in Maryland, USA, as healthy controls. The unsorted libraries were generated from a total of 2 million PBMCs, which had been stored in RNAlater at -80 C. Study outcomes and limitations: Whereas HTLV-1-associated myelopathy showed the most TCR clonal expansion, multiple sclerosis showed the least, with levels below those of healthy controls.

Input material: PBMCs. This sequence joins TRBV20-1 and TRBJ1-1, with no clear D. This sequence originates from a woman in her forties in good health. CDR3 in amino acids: CSAPATQMNTEAFF. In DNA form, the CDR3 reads TGCAGTGCTCCGGCGACACAGATGAACACTGAAGCTTTCTTT.